The 12 T cell receptor beta chains listed next were all sequenced from one sample in a study of blood T cells in healthy people across ages. Through a sample-barcoded 5' primer and a J-beta primer mix, a second PCR was run for about 6 to 11 cycles. TCRdb reprocessed the 5' RACE reads via MiXCR and lists one record per CDR3 protein. The sample has about 1.4 million distinct CDR3 sequences, 45% to 70% seen once. Sequencing used blood. These receptors originate from a young man in good health.

V gene TRBV27 combines with J gene TRBJ2-3; 9 positions agree with TRBD1. With V trimmed by 1 base and J by 8 bases, 13 bases remained unmatched. The CDR3 is made up of 17 amino acids. Germline CDR1 is MNHEY and CDR2 is SMNVEV (reference sequence). CDR3 in DNA: TGTGCCAGCAGTTTATTAAGGGGACAGGGCCATGGGGGTACGCAGTATTTT. It translates to CASSLLRGQGHGGTQYF.

This sequence joins TRBV5-1 and TRBJ2-1; 9 bases agree with TRBD1. The CDR3 runs to 15 residues. CDR1 and CDR2 from the germline V gene are SGHRS and YFSETQ. With V trimmed by 8 bases and J by 7 bases, 13 bases remained unmatched. CDR3 coding DNA: TGCGCCAGAAACCCGGGACAGGGCCGTGGGAATGAGCAGTTCTTC. Amino acid sequence: CARNPGQGRGNEQFF.

The J gene is TRBJ2-7, the V gene TRBV7-9; 8 nucleotides align to TRBD1. The CDR3 has 15 amino acids. V shed 5 bases and J 2 bases; nucleotides not matched to a gene: 8. Germline V CDR1 and CDR2: SEHNR, FQNEAQ (reference sequence). CDR3 in DNA: TGTGCCAGCAGCCGAACCGGGACAGGCCCCTACGAGCAGTACTTC. Translating it yields CASSRTGTGPYEQYF.

V and J are TRBV29-1 and TRBJ2-3; D possibly corresponds to TRBD1 (5 bases). V was clipped by 0 bases and J by 5 bases, with 15 bases between them. From germline, CDR1 is SQVTM and CDR2 ANQGSEA. This CDR3 is 15 amino acids long. CDR3 sequence reads: CSVEEDTVRVDTQYF. CDR3 in DNA: TGCAGCGTTGAAGAGGACACAGTCCGGGTAGATACGCAGTATTTT.

This clonotype was counted only a few times. This chain uses TRBV4-1 with TRBJ2-2, with D uncertain. Germline V gene data show CDR1 as MGHRA and CDR2 as YSYEKL. The CDR3 runs 13 residues. V dropped 6 bases and J dropped 4 bases, with 9 bases sitting between them. The CDR3 coding sequence is TGCGCCAGCAGTTGGCTAGTCACCGGGGAGCTGTTTTTT. It specifies CASSWLVTGELFF.

The chain uses TRBV14 and TRBJ1-2; unclear D gene. The CDR3 consists of 15 residues. The V gene lost 0 bases and the J gene lost 4 bases, with 12 bases spanning the gap. CDR1 is SGHDN and CDR2 is FVKESK in the germline V gene. The CDR3 loop reads CASSQERGLSYGYTF. CDR3 nucleotides: TGTGCCAGCAGCCAAGAACGCGGGCTTAGCTATGGCTACACCTTC.

The chain joins TRBV28 to TRBJ2-1, with TRBD2 matching over 7 bases. In germline, CDR1 is MDHEN, CDR2 SYDVKM. V lost 2 bases, J lost 5 bases, and 15 bases stayed unmatched. This CDR3 is 18 amino acids long. DNA of the CDR3: TGTGCCAGCAGTTTAATCCCGCGTTGGAGCGGGGTCCACAATGAGCAGTTCTTC. This sequence encodes CASSLIPRWSGVHNEQFF.

This clonotype came up a few times. The rearrangement links TRBV6-5 to TRBJ1-6, with unresolved D. CDR1 is MNHEY, CDR2 SVGAGI, per germline. Trimming pared 2 bases from V and 10 bases from J, leaving 15 bases between. The CDR3 covers 15 residues. DNA for the CDR3: TGTGCCAGCAGTTACGGCCTGAGGGTTCAATCACCCCTCCACTTT. This codes for CASSYGLRVQSPLHF.

V is TRBV4-1 and J is TRBJ2-1; 14 bases are a match to TRBD2. Trimming removed 2 bases from V and 8 bases from J; junction bases left unmatched: 8. CDR1 and CDR2 from the germline V gene are MGHRA and YSYEKL. The CDR3 is 17 residues long. In DNA form, the CDR3 reads TGCGCCAGCAGCCAACAGCGACTAGCGGGGGGGTTACATGAGCAGTTCTTC. This gives the protein CASSQQRLAGGLHEQFF.

The rearrangement links TRBV21-1 to TRBJ2-7. Matching the DNA end better, TRBJ2-5 makes the J call doubtful. TRBV21-1 is a known pseudogene. This CDR3 has 14 amino acids. The CDR3 spells CASSKRVRVKTQYF. In nucleotides, the CDR3 is TGTGCCAGCAGCAAAAGAGTAAGAGTCAAGACCCAGTACTTC.

This clonotype has only a few counts. The rearrangement links TRBV6-2 or TRBV6-3 to TRBJ2-5; 9 bases are a match to TRBD2. The germline V gene has CDR1 MNHEY and CDR2 SVGEGT. The CDR3 is made up of 15 amino acids. V lost 0 bases, J lost 7 bases, and 6 bases stayed unmatched. Here the CDR3 reads CASSYSAGGTTTQYF. The CDR3 DNA follows: TGTGCCAGCAGTTACTCGGCGGGGGGGACAACGACCCAGTACTTC.

The J gene is TRBJ2-1, the V gene TRBV15; tentative D call: TRBD2 (6 bases). Germline V gene lookup returns CDR1 LNHNV and CDR2 YYDKDF (reference sequence). This CDR3 has 16 amino acids. The germline V and J ends were trimmed by 3 bases and 2 bases, with 14 bases remaining between them. DNA of the CDR3: TGTGCCACCAGCAGTGCAGCCGGGACTCCCTACAATGAGCAGTTCTTC. Its translation is CATSSAAGTPYNEQFF.